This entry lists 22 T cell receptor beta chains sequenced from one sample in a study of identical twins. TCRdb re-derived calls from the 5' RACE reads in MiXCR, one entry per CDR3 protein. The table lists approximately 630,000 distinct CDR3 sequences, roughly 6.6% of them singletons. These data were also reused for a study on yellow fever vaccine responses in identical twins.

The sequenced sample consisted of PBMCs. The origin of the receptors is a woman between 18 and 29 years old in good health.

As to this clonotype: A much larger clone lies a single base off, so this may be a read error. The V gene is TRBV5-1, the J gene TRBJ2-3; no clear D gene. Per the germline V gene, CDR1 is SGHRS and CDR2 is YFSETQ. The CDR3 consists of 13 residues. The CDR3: CATSPQITDTQYF. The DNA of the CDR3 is TGCGCCACCAGCCCCCAAATCACAGATACGCAGTATTTT.

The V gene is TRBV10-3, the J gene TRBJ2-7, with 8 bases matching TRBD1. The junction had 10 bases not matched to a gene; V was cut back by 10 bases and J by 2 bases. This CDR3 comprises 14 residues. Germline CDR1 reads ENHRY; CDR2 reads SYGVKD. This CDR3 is CATGAGGLAYEQYV. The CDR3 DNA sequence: TGTGCCACTGGGGCAGGGGGCTTGGCCTACGAGCAGTACGTC.

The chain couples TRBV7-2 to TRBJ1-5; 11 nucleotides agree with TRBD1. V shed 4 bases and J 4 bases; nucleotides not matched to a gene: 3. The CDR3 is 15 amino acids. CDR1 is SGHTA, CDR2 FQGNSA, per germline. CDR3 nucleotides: TGTGCCAGCAGCTGGACAGGGGGCGGGAATCAGCCCCAGCATTTT. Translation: CASSWTGGGNQPQHF.

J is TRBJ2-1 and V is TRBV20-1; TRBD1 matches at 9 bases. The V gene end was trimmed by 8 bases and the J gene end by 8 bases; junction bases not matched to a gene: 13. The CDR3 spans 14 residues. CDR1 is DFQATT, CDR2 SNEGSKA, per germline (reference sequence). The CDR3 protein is CSSTPGTGYDEQFF. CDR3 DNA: TGCAGTTCCACCCCCGGGACAGGGTACGATGAGCAGTTCTTC.

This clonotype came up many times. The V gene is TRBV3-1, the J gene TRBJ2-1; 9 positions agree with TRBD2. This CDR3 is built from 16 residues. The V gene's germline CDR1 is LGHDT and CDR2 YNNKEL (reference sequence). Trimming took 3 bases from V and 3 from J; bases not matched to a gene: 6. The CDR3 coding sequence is TGTGCCAGCAGCCATACAGGACTAGCGTACTACAATGAGCAGTTCTTC. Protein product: CASSHTGLAYYNEQFF.

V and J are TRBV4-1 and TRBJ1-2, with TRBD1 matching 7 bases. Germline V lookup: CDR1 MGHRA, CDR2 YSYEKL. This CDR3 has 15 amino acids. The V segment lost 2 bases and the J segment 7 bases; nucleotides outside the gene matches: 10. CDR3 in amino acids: CASSQLRTGGGGYTF. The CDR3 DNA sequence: TGCGCCAGCAGCCAACTACGGACAGGCGGTGGTGGCTACACCTTC.

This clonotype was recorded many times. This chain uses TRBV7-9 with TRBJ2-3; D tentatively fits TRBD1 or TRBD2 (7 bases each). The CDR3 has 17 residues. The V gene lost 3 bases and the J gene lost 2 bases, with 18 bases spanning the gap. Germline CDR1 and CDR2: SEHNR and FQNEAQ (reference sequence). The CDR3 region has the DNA TGTGCCAGCAGCTTGTGGCAGGGGGGGTATGACACAGATACGCAGTATTTT. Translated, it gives CASSLWQGGYDTDTQYF. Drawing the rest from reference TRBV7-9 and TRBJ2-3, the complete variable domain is DTGVSQNPRHKITKRGQNVTFRCDPISEHNRLYWYRQTLGQGPEFLTYFQNEAQLEKSRLLSDRFSAERPKGSFSTLEIQRTEQGDSAMYLCASSLWQGGYDTDTQYFGPGTRLTVL.

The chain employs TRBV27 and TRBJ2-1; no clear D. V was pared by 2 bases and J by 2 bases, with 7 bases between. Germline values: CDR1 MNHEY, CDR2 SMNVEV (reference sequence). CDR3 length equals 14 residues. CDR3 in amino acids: CASSLTRTYNEQFF. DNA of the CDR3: TGTGCCAGCAGTTTAACCAGAACCTACAATGAGCAGTTCTTC.

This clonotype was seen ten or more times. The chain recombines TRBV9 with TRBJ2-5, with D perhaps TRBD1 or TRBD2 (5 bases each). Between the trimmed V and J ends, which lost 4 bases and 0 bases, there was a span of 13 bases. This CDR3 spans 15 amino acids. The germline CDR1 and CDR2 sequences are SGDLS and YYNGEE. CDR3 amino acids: CASSITGRDQETQYF. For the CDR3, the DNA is TGTGCCAGCAGCATAACGGGACGGGACCAAGAGACCCAGTACTTC.

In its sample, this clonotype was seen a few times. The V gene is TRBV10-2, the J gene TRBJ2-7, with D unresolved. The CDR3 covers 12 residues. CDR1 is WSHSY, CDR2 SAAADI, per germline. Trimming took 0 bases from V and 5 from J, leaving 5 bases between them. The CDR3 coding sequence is TGCGCCAGCAGTGAGTCGTGGGACGAGCAGTACTTC. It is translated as CASSESWDEQYF.

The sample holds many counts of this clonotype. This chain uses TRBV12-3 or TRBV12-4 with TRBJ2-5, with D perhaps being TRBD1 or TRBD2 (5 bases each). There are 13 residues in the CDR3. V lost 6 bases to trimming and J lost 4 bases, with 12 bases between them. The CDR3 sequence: CASSLPGRETQYF. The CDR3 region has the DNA TGTGCCAGCAGCCTCCCGGGACGAGAGACCCAGTACTTC.

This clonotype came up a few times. In nucleotides, the CDR3 is TGTGCCAGCAGCCAAGGGAACGTCTCCCTACGGGAAAAACCCCTCCACTTT. Translation: CASSQGNVSLREKPLHF. This chain links TRBV4-2 with TRBJ1-6; no firm D call. The V gene's germline CDR1 is LGHNA and CDR2 YNFKEQ. The ends were cut back, 1 base at V and 12 bases at J, with 22 bases in the middle. The CDR3 extends over 17 amino acids.

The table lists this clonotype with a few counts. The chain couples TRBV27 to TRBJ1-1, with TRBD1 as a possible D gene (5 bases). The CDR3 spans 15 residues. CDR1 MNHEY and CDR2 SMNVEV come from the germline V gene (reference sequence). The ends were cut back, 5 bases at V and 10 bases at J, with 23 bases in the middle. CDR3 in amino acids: CASSKLGGQGYAAFF. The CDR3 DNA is TGTGCCAGCAGTAAATTAGGTGGGCAGGGTTACGCAGCTTTCTTT.

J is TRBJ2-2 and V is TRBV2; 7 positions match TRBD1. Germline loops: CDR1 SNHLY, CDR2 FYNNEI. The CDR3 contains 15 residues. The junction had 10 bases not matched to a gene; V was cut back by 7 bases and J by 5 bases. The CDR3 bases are TGTGCCAGCATGGTCGACAGGGTGGTTACCGGGGAGCTGTTTTTT. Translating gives CASMVDRVVTGELFF.

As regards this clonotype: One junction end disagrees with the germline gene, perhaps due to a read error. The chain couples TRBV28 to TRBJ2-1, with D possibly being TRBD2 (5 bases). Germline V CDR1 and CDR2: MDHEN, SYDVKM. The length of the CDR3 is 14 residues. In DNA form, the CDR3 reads TGTGCCAGCAGTTTCTCTAGCTCCTACAATGAGCAGCTCTTC. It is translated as CASSFSSSYNEQLF.

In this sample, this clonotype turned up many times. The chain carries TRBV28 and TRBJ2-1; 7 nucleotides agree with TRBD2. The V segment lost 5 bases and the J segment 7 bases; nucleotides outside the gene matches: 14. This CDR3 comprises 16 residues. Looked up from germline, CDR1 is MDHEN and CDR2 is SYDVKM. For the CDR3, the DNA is TGTGCCAGCAGTGACAGCCTCGGGGGGTCATTGAATGAGCAGTTCTTC. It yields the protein CASSDSLGGSLNEQFF.

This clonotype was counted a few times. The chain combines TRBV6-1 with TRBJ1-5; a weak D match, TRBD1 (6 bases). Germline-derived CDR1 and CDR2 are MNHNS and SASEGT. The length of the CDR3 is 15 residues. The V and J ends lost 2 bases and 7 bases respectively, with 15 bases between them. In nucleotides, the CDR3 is TGTGCCAGCAGTGAACTACAGGGTAAAGGACAGCCCCAGCATTTT. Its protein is CASSELQGKGQPQHF.

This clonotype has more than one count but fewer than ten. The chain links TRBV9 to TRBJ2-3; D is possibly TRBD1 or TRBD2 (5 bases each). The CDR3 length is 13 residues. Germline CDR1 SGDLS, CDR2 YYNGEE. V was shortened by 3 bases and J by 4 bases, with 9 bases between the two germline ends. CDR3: CASSGDLSDTQYF. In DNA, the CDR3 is TGTGCCAGCAGCGGGGACCTGTCAGATACGCAGTATTTT.

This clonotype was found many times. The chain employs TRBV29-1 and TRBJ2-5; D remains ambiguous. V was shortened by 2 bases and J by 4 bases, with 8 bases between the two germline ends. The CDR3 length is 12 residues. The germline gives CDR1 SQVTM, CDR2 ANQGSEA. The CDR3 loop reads CSVELTGETQYF. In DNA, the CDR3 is TGCAGCGTTGAACTGACGGGAGAGACCCAGTACTTC.

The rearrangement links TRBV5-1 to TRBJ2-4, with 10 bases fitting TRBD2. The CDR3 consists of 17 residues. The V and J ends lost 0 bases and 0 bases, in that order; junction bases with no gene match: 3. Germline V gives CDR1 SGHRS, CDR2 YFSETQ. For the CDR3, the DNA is TGCGCCAGCAGCTTGGTTGGACTAGCGGAAGCCAAAAACATTCAGTACTTC. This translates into CASSLVGLAEAKNIQYF.

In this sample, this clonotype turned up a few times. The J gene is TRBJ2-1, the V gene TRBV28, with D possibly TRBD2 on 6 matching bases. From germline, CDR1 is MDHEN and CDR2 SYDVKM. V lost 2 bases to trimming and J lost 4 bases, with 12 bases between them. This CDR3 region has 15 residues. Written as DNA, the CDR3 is TGTGCCAGCAGTTTAATTGCGGGGTATTACAATGAGCAGTTCTTC. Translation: CASSLIAGYYNEQFF.

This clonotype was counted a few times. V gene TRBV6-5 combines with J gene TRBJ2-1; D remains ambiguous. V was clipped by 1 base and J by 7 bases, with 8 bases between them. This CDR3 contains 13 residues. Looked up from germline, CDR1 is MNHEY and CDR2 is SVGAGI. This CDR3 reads CASSYFYQNEQFF. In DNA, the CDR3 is TGTGCCAGCAGTTACTTTTACCAGAATGAGCAGTTCTTC.